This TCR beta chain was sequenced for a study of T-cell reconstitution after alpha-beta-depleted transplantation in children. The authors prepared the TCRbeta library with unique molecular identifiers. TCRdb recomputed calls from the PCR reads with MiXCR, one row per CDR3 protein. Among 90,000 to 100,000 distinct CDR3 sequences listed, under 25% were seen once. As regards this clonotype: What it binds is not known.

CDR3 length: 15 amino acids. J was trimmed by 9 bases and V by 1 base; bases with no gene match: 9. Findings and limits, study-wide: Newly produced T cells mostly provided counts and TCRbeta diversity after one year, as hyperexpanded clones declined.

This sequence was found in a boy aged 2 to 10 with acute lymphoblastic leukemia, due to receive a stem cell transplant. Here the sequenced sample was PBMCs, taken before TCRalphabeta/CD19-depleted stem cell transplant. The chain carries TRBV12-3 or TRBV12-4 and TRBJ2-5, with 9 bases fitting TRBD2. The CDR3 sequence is CASSLGLAEALSQYF. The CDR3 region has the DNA TGTGCCAGCAGTTTAGGACTAGCGGAGGCGCTATCCCAGTACTTC.